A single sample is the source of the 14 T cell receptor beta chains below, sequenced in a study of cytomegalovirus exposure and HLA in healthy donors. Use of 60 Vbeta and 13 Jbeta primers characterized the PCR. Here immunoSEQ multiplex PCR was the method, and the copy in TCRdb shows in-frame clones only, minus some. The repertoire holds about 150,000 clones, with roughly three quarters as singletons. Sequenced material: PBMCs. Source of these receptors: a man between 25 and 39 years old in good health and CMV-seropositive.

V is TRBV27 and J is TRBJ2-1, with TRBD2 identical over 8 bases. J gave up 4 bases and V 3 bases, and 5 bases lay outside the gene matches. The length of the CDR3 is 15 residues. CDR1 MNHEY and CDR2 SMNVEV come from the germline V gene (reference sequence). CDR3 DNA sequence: TGTGCCAGCAGTTTCCGGACTAGCTCATACAATGAGCAGTTCTTC. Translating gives CASSFRTSSYNEQFF.

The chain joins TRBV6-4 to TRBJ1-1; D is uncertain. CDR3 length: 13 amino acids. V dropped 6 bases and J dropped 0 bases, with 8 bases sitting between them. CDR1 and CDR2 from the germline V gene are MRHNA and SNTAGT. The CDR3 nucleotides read TGTGCCAGCAGGGCAGAAATGAACACTGAAGCTTTCTTT. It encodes CASRAEMNTEAFF.

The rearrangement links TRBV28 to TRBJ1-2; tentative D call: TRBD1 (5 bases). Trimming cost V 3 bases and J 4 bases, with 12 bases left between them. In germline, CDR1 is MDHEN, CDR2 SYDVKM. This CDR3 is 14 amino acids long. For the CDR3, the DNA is TGTGCCAGCAGTTTTGGAGGGGCGGGCTATGGCTACACCTTC. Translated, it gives CASSFGGAGYGYTF.

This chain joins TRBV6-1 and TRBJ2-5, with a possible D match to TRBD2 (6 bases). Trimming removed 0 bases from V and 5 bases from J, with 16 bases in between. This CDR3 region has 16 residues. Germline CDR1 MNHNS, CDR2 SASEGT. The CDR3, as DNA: TGTGCCAGCAGTGAAGCGACGGGAGTGCGCGGGGAGACCCAGTACTTC. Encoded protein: CASSEATGVRGETQYF.

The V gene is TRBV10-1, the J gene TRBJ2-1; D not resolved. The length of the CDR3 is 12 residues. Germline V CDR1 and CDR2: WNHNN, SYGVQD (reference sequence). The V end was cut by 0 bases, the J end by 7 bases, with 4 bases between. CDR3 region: CASSESSNEQFF. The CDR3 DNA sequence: TGCGCCAGCAGTGAGTCCTCTAATGAGCAGTTCTTC.

CDR3 sequence: CASGQTYGYTF. The CDR3 DNA reads as TGTGCCAGCGGACAGACCTATGGCTACACCTTC. The chain is built from TRBV28 and TRBJ1-2; a weak D match, TRBD1 (6 bases). CDR1 is MDHEN and CDR2 is SYDVKM in the germline V gene. This CDR3 is built from 11 residues. Trimming removed 8 bases at V and 4 bases at J, with 8 bases between.

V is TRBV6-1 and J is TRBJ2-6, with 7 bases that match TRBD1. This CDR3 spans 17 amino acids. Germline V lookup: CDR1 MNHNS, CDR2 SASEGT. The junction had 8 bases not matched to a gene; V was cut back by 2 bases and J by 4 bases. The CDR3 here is CASSELTGMPGANVLTF. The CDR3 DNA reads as TGTGCCAGCAGTGAATTGACAGGGATGCCCGGGGCCAACGTCCTGACTTTC.

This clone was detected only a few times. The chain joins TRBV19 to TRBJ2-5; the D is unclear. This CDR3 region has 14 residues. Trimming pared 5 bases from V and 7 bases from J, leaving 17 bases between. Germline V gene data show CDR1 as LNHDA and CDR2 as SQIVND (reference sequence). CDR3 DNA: TGTGCCAGTAGTTGGTCCGGGTCCTCGGGGACCCAGTACTTC. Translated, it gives CASSWSGSSGTQYF.

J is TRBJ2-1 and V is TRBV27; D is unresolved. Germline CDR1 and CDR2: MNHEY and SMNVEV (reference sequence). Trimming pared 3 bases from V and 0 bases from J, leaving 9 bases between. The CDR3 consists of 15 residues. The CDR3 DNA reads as TGTGCCAGCAGTTTCGTCCCGAGCTCCTACAATGAGCAGTTCTTC. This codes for CASSFVPSSYNEQFF.

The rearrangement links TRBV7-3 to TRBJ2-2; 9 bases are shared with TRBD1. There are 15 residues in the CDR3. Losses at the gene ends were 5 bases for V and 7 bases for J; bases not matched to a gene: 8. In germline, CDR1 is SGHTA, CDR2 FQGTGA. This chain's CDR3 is CASSDRGTSGGELFF. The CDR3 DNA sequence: TGTGCCAGCAGCGACAGGGGGACCTCAGGCGGGGAGCTGTTTTTT.

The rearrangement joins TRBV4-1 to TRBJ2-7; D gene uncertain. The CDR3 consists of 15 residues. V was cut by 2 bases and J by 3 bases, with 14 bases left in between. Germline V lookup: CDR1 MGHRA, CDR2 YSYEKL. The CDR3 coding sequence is TGCGCCAGCAGCCAACCCCTGGGCCCGGACTACGAGCAGTACTTC. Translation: CASSQPLGPDYEQYF.

CDR3 sequence (DNA): TGTGCCAGCAGTTCCCTTAACCCCCTCGGGGGGGGGCCCACTGAAGCTTTCTTT. Translating it yields CASSSLNPLGGGPTEAFF. The gene calls are TRBV27 and TRBJ1-1, with D perhaps matching TRBD1 (6 bases). Germline V gene lookup returns CDR1 MNHEY and CDR2 SMNVEV (reference sequence). The V end lost 4 bases, the J end lost 4 bases, and 25 bases lay between the germline ends. This CDR3 region has 18 residues.

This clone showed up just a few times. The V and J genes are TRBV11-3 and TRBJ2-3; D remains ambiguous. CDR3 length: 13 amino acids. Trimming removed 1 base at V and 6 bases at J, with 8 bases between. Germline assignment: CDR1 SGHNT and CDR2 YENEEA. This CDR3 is CASSLGSPDTQYF. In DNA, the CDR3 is TGTGCCAGCAGCTTAGGCAGTCCGGATACGCAGTATTTT.

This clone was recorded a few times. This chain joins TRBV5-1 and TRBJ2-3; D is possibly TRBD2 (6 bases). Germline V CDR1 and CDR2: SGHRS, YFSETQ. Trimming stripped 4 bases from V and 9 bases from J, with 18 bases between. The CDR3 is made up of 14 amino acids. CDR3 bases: TGCGCCAGCAGCCCGGGGGACCGGCTGGGGACGCAGTATTTT. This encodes CASSPGDRLGTQYF.